A selection of T cell receptor beta chains follows, all from one sample in a study of CD8+CD57+ T cells in acquired aplastic anemia. One entry per CDR3 protein, called by TCRdb with MiXCR from the reads. The sample has under 350,000 distinct CDR3 sequences; approximately 60% are singletons. Sequenced material: sorted CD4+, CD8+, or CD8+CD57+ T cells (not recorded which) from PBMCs. These receptors were collected from a human donor with aplastic anemia. CDR3s include the opening cysteine and the closing phenylalanine or tryptophan. D genes are given only for firm matches. Expanded clones get a size class; other rows say once, few or many, or leave the size out.

d_gene	abundance	v_gene	j_gene	CDR3nt	CDR3aa
.	.	TRBV7-8	TRBJ2-7	TGTGCCAGCAGCTTAGGGGGGCGGTCGTTCGACGAGCAGTACTTC	CASSLGGRSFDEQYF
.	.	TRBV7-2	TRBJ2-1	TGTGCCAGCAGCTTACGGGACTTTTACAATGAGCAGTTCTTC	CASSLRDFYNEQFF
TRBD1	many	TRBV7-3	TRBJ1-1	TGTGCCAGCAGCTTGGCCCCGGGACAGGGCTCTGAAGCTTTCTTT	CASSLAPGQGSEAFF
TRBD1	few	TRBV27	TRBJ1-2	TGTGCCAGCAGTCGCCCGACAGGGTTTAGCTACACCTTC	CASSRPTGFSYTF
TRBD2	.	TRBV20-1	TRBJ2-7	TGCAGTGCTAGAGTTCCTAGCGGGGGCTACGAGCAGTACTTC	CSARVPSGGYEQYF
.	.	TRBV7-9	TRBJ1-1	TGTGCCAGCAGTCGATACTCTGAAGCTTTCTTT	CASSRYSEAFF
.	.	TRBV7-9	TRBJ2-7	TGTGCCAGCAGTCGGGACCTTTGGTCTGTCTACGAGCAGTACTTC	CASSRDLWSVYEQYF
.	.	TRBV5-6	TRBJ2-5	TGTGCCAGCAGCTTAGTGGGCGTCGAAGGTGAGACCCAGTACTTC	CASSLVGVEGETQYF
TRBD1	.	TRBV2	TRBJ1-5	TGTGCCAGCGTCCTAGGACAGGGGATACAGCCCCAGCATTTT	CASVLGQGIQPQHF
.	.	TRBV10-3	TRBJ2-1	TGTGCCATCAGTGACCCGTCGGCGGGGGCTGGTAATGAGCAGTTCTTC	CAISDPSAGAGNEQFF
TRBD2	.	TRBV7-9	TRBJ2-3	TGTGCCAGCAGCTTAGAAGCGGGGATAGCGGGAGGGCGAGATACGCAGTATTTT	CASSLEAGIAGGRDTQYF
.	.	TRBV12-3/TRBV12-4	TRBJ2-7	TGTGCCAGACACCTCGGGAGCCGGCACGAGCAGTACTTC	CARHLGSRHEQYF
.	once	TRBV25-1	TRBJ2-3	TGTGCCAGCAGTGAAGTGAGGACTAAAGGGACAGATACGCAGTATTTT	CASSEVRTKGTDTQYF
.	.	TRBV5-5	TRBJ2-1	TGTGCCAGCAGGGACGGCGCCGGTGAGCAGTTCTTC	CASRDGAGEQFF
.	many	TRBV20-1	TRBJ1-2	TGCAGTGCTCCCCGGGCTGACGGGAGTAACTATGGCTACACCTTC	CSAPRADGSNYGYTF
.	few	TRBV29-1	TRBJ2-3	TGCAGCGTAGAAGGGAGAACAGGGCGAACAGATACGCAGTATTTT	CSVEGRTGRTDTQYF
.	many	TRBV5-8	TRBJ1-1	TGTGCCAGCAGCTTGCAGGGGCTGAAGATGAACACTGAAGCTTTCTTT	CASSLQGLKMNTEAFF
.	few	TRBV24-1	TRBJ1-2	TGTGCCACCAGCCTCGGGTCTAACTATGGCTACACCTTC	CATSLGSNYGYTF
.	few	TRBV29-1	TRBJ2-2	TGCAGCGGGCCGGGACTGGCGAACACCGGGGAGCTGTTTTTT	CSGPGLANTGELFF
.	.	TRBV7-9	TRBJ1-1	TGTGCCAGCGCGATCTTTGTGGTCCCTGAAGCTTTCTTT	CASAIFVVPEAFF
TRBD1	.	TRBV24-1	TRBJ1-5	TGTGCCACCAGTGATTTCGACGGGACAGGGACGGGTCAGCCCCAGCATTTT	CATSDFDGTGTGQPQHF
.	.	TRBV7-8	TRBJ1-2	TGTGCCAGCAGCCAGGTCGGCTATGGCTACACCTTC	CASSQVGYGYTF
.	many	TRBV3-1	TRBJ1-4	TGTGCCAGCAGCCACTCTGGGGGTTATGAAAAACTGTTTTTT	CASSHSGGYEKLFF
.	.	TRBV15	TRBJ1-2	TGTGCCACCAGCCGGGACGCCTATGGCTACACCTTC	CATSRDAYGYTF
TRBD2	.	TRBV29-1	TRBJ2-1	TGCAGCGTGGTCGGGACTAGAGGGCCCAATGAGCAGTTCTTC	CSVVGTRGPNEQFF
TRBD1	.	TRBV11-1	TRBJ2-7	TGTGCCAGCAGCCTTGCCGGGACAGGGGACACTACCTACGAGCAGTACTTC	CASSLAGTGDTTYEQYF
.	.	TRBV24-1	TRBJ2-5	TGTGCCACCAGCGCCACTAAAGAGACCCAGTACTTC	CATSATKETQYF
TRBD1	.	TRBV2	TRBJ2-1	TGTGCCAGCAGGGGGACAGGGTCTGAGCAGTTCTTC	CASRGTGSEQFF
.	.	TRBV7-9	TRBJ2-2	TGCGCCAGCAGCTTGGCACCTCAGGGCACCGGGGAGCTGTTTTTT	CASSLAPQGTGELFF
.	.	TRBV19	TRBJ2-3	TGTGCCAGTAGCGGGGGCCACACAGATACGCAGTATTTT	CASSGGHTDTQYF
.	.	TRBV11-1	TRBJ1-2	TGTGCCAGCAGTTACCGCCAGGGACTCAGGCGCGGCTACACCTTC	CASSYRQGLRRGYTF
.	.	TRBV9	TRBJ2-1	TGTGCCAGCAGCGTAGAGGCAGGGTACGATGAGCAGTTCTTC	CASSVEAGYDEQFF
.	.	TRBV7-4	TRBJ2-7	TGTGCCAGCAGCTCGACCCCCGAGGTGACCTACGAGCAGTACTTC	CASSSTPEVTYEQYF
.	many	TRBV12-3/TRBV12-4	TRBJ1-5	TGTGCCAGCAGGGGTACAGGGCCCCGTTTTCCCCAGCATTTT	CASRGTGPRFPQHF
TRBD1	.	TRBV20-1	TRBJ2-7	TGCAGTGCCCCGACGGACAGGGGGATTAACGAGCAGTACTTC	CSAPTDRGINEQYF
TRBD1	.	TRBV7-9	TRBJ1-6	TGTGCCAGCAGCTTACCGGGACAGAGCGGTTCACCCCTCCACTTT	CASSLPGQSGSPLHF
.	.	TRBV7-2	TRBJ2-2	TGTGCCAGCAGCTTATTAGGGCTAGCGGGGGAGCTGTTTTTT	CASSLLGLAGELFF
TRBD1	.	TRBV5-1	TRBJ2-3	TGCGCCAGCAGCTTTTTCAGGGGGTCAGATACGCAGTATTTT	CASSFFRGSDTQYF
TRBD1	.	TRBV20-1	TRBJ2-3	TGCAGTGATCAGGGGGTGATCAACACAGATACGCAGTATTTT	CSDQGVINTDTQYF
.	.	TRBV4-1	TRBJ1-1	TGCGCCAGCAGCCTGGCCCGGGGGGCAGCGAACACTGAAGCTTTCTTT	CASSLARGAANTEAFF
.	.	TRBV20-1	TRBJ2-3	TGCAGTAGAGACCTAGGGGGAGACGGGGACACAGATACGCAGTATTTT	CSRDLGGDGDTDTQYF
TRBD1	.	TRBV29-1	TRBJ1-6	TGCAGCGTGAGCACAGGGGAATCACCCCTCCACTTT	CSVSTGESPLHF
.	.	TRBV4-1	TRBJ1-2	TGCGCCAGCAGCCAAGAGTTGGGGGTCACCTTC	CASSQELGVTF
.	.	TRBV29-1	TRBJ2-1	TGCAGCGTTGTAAGCACGGTCTACAGTGAGCAGTTCTTC	CSVVSTVYSEQFF
.	.	TRBV5-1	TRBJ1-6	TGCGCCAGCAGCTCCGAGGCCCCCTATAATTCACCCCTCCACTTT	CASSSEAPYNSPLHF
.	.	TRBV7-9	TRBJ1-5	TGTGCCAGCAGCTTAGACAGGGCCCGGGCCCAGCATTTT	CASSLDRARAQHF